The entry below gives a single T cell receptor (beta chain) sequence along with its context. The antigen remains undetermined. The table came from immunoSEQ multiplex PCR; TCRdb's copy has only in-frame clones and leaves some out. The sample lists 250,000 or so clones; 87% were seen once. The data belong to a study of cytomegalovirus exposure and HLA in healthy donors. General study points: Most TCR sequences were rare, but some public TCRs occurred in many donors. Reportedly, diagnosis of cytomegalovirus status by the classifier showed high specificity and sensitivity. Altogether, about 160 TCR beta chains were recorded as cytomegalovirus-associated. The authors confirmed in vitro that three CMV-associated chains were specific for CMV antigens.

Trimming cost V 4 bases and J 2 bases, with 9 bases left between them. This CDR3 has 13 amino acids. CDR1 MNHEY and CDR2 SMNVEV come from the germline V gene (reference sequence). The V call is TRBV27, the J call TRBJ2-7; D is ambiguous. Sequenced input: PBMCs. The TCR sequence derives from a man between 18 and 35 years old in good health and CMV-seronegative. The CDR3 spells CASSSVPTYEQYF. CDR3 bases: TGTGCCAGCAGTTCGGTCCCTACCTACGAGCAGTACTTC.